This T cell receptor beta chain stems from a study of shared clonotypes between healthy human individuals (dated by TCRdb to the early 2020s). Study-wide context: Three men and two women, aged 18 to 49 years, made up the cohort. Leukapheresis yielded between about 0.94 and 9 billion PBMCs per donor. Blood TCR repertoires of about five healthy adults were deeply sequenced to estimate repertoire size and the extent of clonotype sharing between individuals. To increase sequencing depth and limit assay-specific biases, different laboratories used diverse techniques to prepare libraries and sequence TCR repertoires. For each donor, CD4 naive and CD4 memory were each run on three plates, CD8 naive on two plates, and CD8 memory on one plate.

This clone was detected once. Its antigen is currently not known. No per-base quality is available; no much larger clone lies one base away. Results the study describes overall, beyond this receptor: Pairwise subsampling led to the expectation that sequencing depth would affect the degree of clonotype sharing among donors. Rarefaction of sorted-subset datasets indicated incomplete sequencing despite the large sequencing depth. The genetic and exposure-history diversity represented was limited by the small number of donors. Compared with non-shared clonotypes, clonotypes shared by all four sorted-subset donors had higher generation probabilities. Across four donors, approximately 4.6% of naive CD4, 3% to 3.5% of naive CD8, 2% to 2.5% of memory CD4, and 0.4% of memory CD8 clonotypes were shared. Naive subsets generally had larger estimated clonotype richness than memory subsets. Sampling was limited to blood, and TCR repertoires in tissue likely differ from TCR repertoires in blood.

The germline V gene yields SNHLY for CDR1 and FYNNEI for CDR2. The CDR3 holds 15 amino acids from the cysteine to the phenylalanine. The retained sequence is limited to the CDR3, 45 bases, with the frame set at the first base. Trimming takes 1 base from V and 4 bases from J, and the germline ends sit 11 bases apart. CD8 naive samples consisted of CD45RO-negative cells that were positively selected for CCR7, yielding a CD45RA+CCR7+ population without TemRA cells. Healthy HIV-negative adults with no recently reported acute infections or vaccinations were included as donors. Only Caucasian adults living in Nashville, Tennessee, USA were represented among the donors. After blood collection by leukapheresis, PBMCs were isolated using Ficoll-Histopaque density gradient centrifugation and then cryopreserved in the vapor phase of liquid nitrogen. Purity and quantity of every magnetically sorted T cell population were checked by analytical flow cytometry. Each sorted fraction had its genomic DNA isolated and then quantified by UV absorbance on a Nanodrop 2000c.

Using the deep immunoSEQ assay, multiplex PCR amplified TCR CDR3 regions from genomic DNA. Extracted genomic DNA from each cell subset was spread evenly across all wells of several immunoSEQ 96-well plates, with each plate serving as a replicate. For sorted subsets, each replicate PCR was loaded with 200 ng genomic DNA, equivalent to 30,000 or so T cell genomes. The purified libraries were quantified using a Qubit 3.0 fluorometer, sized with a Bioanalyzer 2100, and then quantified again using the KAPA Library Quantification kit. Every immunoSEQ 96-well plate was sequenced on a separate single-read 150-cycle Illumina NextSeq 550 flow cell. From the authors' description of their analysis: Because the immunoSEQ output included only junctional sequences and no quality scores, the filtering could not be the same as the filtering used for full-length reads. Sequences were annotated with PyIR, a Python wrapper for IgBLAST v1.9, using IMGT germline references to assign V/J genes and CDR3. Reads were removed for weak V/J assignments (E-value above 1e-6), missing CDR3, stop codons, out-of-frame junctions, or ambiguous translated residues. V3J clonotypes were defined by identical inferred V gene, J gene, and CDR3 amino acid sequence. To compute the percentage overlap between repertoires, the number of shared unique clonotypes was divided by the size of the smaller repertoire. RTK rarefaction, the Chao1 estimator, and Recon v2.1 estimates of unobserved clonotypes were used to assess repertoire richness. OLGA was used to compute generation probabilities for all TCRbeta clonotypes that the gDNA method yielded from several donors. Imported from immuneACCESS, the table was reduced by TCRdb to in-frame sequences with V and J called. These copies leave out some clones; in studies compared against another copy, an unresolved V gene accounts for under half, and the cause of the remainder is not known. Clone size and V and J calls were adopted from that table, with D and trimming inferred from the DNA. The sample data list some 2.1 million clones, and approximately 94% of these were observed just once. The top ten hold 0.9% to 1.4% of the sample.

The rearrangement combines TRBV2 with TRBJ1-5; no D gene call is confident. The sequenced sample was naive CD8+ T cells sorted from blood. Taken with the paper, the label for cell subset or site translates to: CD45RA+CCR7+. The clonotype originates from a man aged 18-30 years in good health. The CDR3: CASSEEAGQNQPQHF. The sequenced DNA is TGTGCCAGCAGTGAAGAGGCAGGTCAAAATCAGCCCCAGCATTTT.